This TCR beta chain appears in the sequencing data of a study of radiation and T cells in renal cell carcinoma. Study at large: Nephrectomy followed 15 Gy stereotactic body radiation by 4 weeks. Regarding the study as a whole: Baseline intratumoral clonotype presence is unknown without pretreatment biopsies. Top tumor clonotypes rose in blood 2 weeks post-radiation, then contracted.

The assay was immunoSEQ multiplex PCR, and TCRdb's table has in-frame clones only and misses some. The table lists some 76,000 clones, roughly 87% of them singletons. In regard to this clone: What it recognizes is unknown.

Trimming removed 7 bases from V and 4 bases from J; junction bases left unmatched: 14. The CDR3 is 16 amino acids. The germline gives CDR1 SEHNR, CDR2 FQNEAQ (reference sequence). The time point here: blood 2 weeks post-SBRT. As for treatment: 15 Gy SBRT to primary tumor, nephrectomy 4 weeks later. Clear cell pathology was present in this patient's renal cell carcinoma. The chain couples TRBV7-9 to TRBJ2-7; 9 nucleotides match TRBD2. This TCR came from a man aged 55 to 70 with renal cell carcinoma. This sample comprised blood, obtained from a patient whose treatment included radiotherapy and nephrectomy. In DNA, the CDR3 is TGTGCCAGCACAAAGAGTCTAGCGGGACCGTTGTACGAGCAGTACTTC. Protein sequence: CASTKSLAGPLYEQYF.